This T cell receptor (beta chain) appears in the sequencing data of a study of T cell responses to AZD1222 COVID-19 vaccine. The study's findings and limits: Spike-specific TCR repertoires showed rising breadth and depth after two AZD1222 doses. At baseline, just six AZD1222 recipients tested seropositive.

The sample holds one count of this clone. Its antigen is undetermined. This table comes from immunoSEQ multiplex PCR, and its TCRdb copy is limited to in-frame clones, with some not included. Of some 90,000 clones in the sample, 70% to 90% were seen once. The CDR3 is made up of 17 amino acids. Germline V gives CDR1 SGHKS, CDR2 YYEKEE (reference sequence). V trimming: 0 bases; J trimming: 9 bases; junction bases outside the gene matches: 12. This sample comprised peripheral blood, obtained on day 0 of AZD1222 vaccination. This receptor was taken from an adult in good health. The chain employs TRBV5-5 and TRBJ2-1; 10 bases agree with TRBD2. The CDR3 loop reads CASSLGATSGPDLEQFF. The CDR3 DNA follows: TGTGCCAGCAGCTTGGGTGCGACTAGCGGGCCTGATCTTGAGCAGTTCTTC.